What follows are 27 T cell receptor beta chains derived from one specimen sequenced in a study of control samples from healthy donors and cancer patients. Sequencing used immunoSEQ multiplex PCR; TCRdb keeps in-frame clones, though not all of them. The top ten clones hold 2.1% of a sample with about 130,000 clones, 92% of them seen once. Sequenced: blood. These receptors originate from a woman between 45 and 65 years old in good health.

V is TRBV30 and J is TRBJ1-4; 7 bases fit TRBD1. Germline assignment: CDR1 GTSNPN and CDR2 SVGIG (reference sequence). CDR3 length: 14 residues. V lost 1 base, J lost 6 bases, and 5 bases stayed unmatched. The CDR3 bases are TGTGCCTGGAGTGAAAGGGACAGCCATGAAAAACTGTTTTTT. Protein sequence: CAWSERDSHEKLFF.

The chain combines TRBV11-3 with TRBJ1-6, with TRBD1 matching 7 bases. The CDR3 has 14 amino acids. The ends lost 3 bases at V and 5 bases at J; junction bases unmatched: 1. Germline assignment: CDR1 SGHNT and CDR2 YENEEA. CDR3 nucleotides: TGTGCCAGCAGCTTGGGGACAGATAATTCACCCCTCCACTTT. The encoded protein is CASSLGTDNSPLHF.

The gene calls are TRBV9 and TRBJ1-1; 7 positions agree with TRBD1. This CDR3 spans 14 amino acids. The J segment lost 3 bases and the V segment lost 4 bases, leaving 6 bases of the junction unmatched. Looked up from germline, CDR1 is SGDLS and CDR2 is YYNGEE. This CDR3 reads CASSSGGVDTEAFF. DNA of the CDR3: TGTGCCAGCAGCTCAGGGGGGGTGGACACTGAAGCTTTCTTT.

The V and J genes are TRBV12-3 or TRBV12-4 and TRBJ2-7; D unresolved. The CDR3 length is 13 residues. The V end was cut by 4 bases, the J end by 3 bases, with 10 bases between. DNA of the CDR3: TGTGCCAGCAGTTCCCTGTCCGGCTACGAGCAGTACTTC. The encoded protein is CASSSLSGYEQYF.

This chain connects TRBV12-5 to TRBJ2-7, with D perhaps matching TRBD2 (5 bases). With 2 bases removed from V and 2 bases from J, the gap between germline ends came to 7 bases. Per germline, CDR1 LGHNT and CDR2 FRNRAP. The CDR3 has 13 amino acids. The CDR3 DNA reads TGTGCTAGTGGTTTGTCGGGAACCTACGAGCAGTACTTC. It encodes CASGLSGTYEQYF.

This chain links TRBV5-8 with TRBJ2-2; perhaps TRBD1 as D (7 bases). Germline CDR1 reads SGHTS; CDR2 reads YDEGEE. CDR3 length equals 18 residues. Trimming stripped 0 bases from V and 5 bases from J, with 20 bases between. The CDR3 sequence is CASSLGQGGGRWTGELFF. The CDR3 DNA reads as TGTGCCAGCAGCTTGGGACAGGGAGGTGGCAGGTGGACCGGGGAGCTGTTTTTT.

This sequence joins TRBV10-1 and TRBJ2-2, with D possibly TRBD2 on 5 matching bases. Germline V gene lookup returns CDR1 WNHNN and CDR2 SYGVQD (reference sequence). The CDR3 contains 15 residues. V gave up 5 bases and J gave up 5 bases, with 15 bases separating them. The CDR3 sequence is CASSSSGSRTGELFF. As DNA, the CDR3 is TGCGCCAGCAGTTCCTCGGGATCGCGGACCGGGGAGCTGTTTTTT.

This chain joins TRBV2 and TRBJ1-2; D is uncertain. Germline V gene sequence: CDR1 SNHLY, CDR2 FYNNEI. The V end lost 3 bases, the J end lost 5 bases, and 10 bases lay between the germline ends. This CDR3 region has 13 residues. CDR3 protein: CASSDGRKYGYTF. Written as DNA, the CDR3 is TGTGCCAGCAGTGACGGACGGAAGTATGGCTACACCTTC.

CDR3 DNA sequence: TGTGCCAGTAGTATCAGTTTCTCTGGAAACACCATATATTTT. Translated: CASSISFSGNTIYF. The chain links TRBV19 to TRBJ1-3; D not certain. Trimming took off 3 bases at V and 0 bases at J, with 6 bases between the two ends. This CDR3 contains 14 residues. In germline, CDR1 is LNHDA, CDR2 SQIVND (reference sequence).

The chain links TRBV9 to TRBJ2-2, with D unresolved. There are 14 residues in the CDR3. Germline CDR1 SGDLS, CDR2 YYNGEE. V was shortened by 1 base and J by 4 bases, with 8 bases between the two germline ends. DNA for the CDR3: TGTGCCAGCAGCGTATCCCCCGCCACCGGGGAGCTGTTTTTT. Translated: CASSVSPATGELFF.

This clone has a single count. J is TRBJ2-3 and V is TRBV11-2; tentatively, D is TRBD1 or TRBD2 (6 bases each). There are 13 residues in the CDR3. V was shortened by 4 bases and J by 9 bases, with 14 bases between the two germline ends. Germline V gene data show CDR1 as SGHAT and CDR2 as FQNNGV. The CDR3 coding sequence is TGTGCCAGCAGCTCGGAGGGGGTCACGACGCAGTATTTT. It is translated as CASSSEGVTTQYF.

The J gene is TRBJ2-5, the V gene TRBV3-1 (or the pseudogene TRBV3-2), with 9 bases aligning to TRBD2. Germline CDR1 is LGHDT and CDR2 is YNNKEL (reference sequence). Trimming cost V 0 bases and J 12 bases; bases outside gene matches: 11. This CDR3 region has 15 residues. CDR3 residues: CASSQDLAGVGSEYF. The CDR3 DNA is TGTGCCAGCAGCCAAGATTTAGCGGGGGTTGGCTCGGAGTACTTC.

This chain links TRBV29-1 with TRBJ2-1; no reliable D call. CDR3 length: 12 residues. Trimming shortened V by 5 bases and J by 6 bases, and 11 bases separated the two germline ends. Germline values: CDR1 SQVTM, CDR2 ANQGSEA. The CDR3 DNA sequence: TGCAGCGTTAATGTCGGGTCCAATGAGCAGTTCTTC. Encoded protein: CSVNVGSNEQFF.

This sequence joins TRBV15 and TRBJ1-3, with D unclear. Germline CDR1 LNHNV, CDR2 YYDKDF (reference sequence). The CDR3 has 16 residues. V gave up 4 bases and J gave up 0 bases, with 13 bases separating them. CDR3 region: CATSKGRVDSGNTIYF. CDR3 nucleotides: TGTGCCACCAGCAAAGGGCGAGTGGACTCTGGAAACACCATATATTTT.

This chain joins TRBV27 and TRBJ1-5; 9 positions match TRBD1. This CDR3 comprises 18 residues. The V and J ends lost 4 bases and 6 bases, in that order; junction bases with no gene match: 16. The germline gives CDR1 MNHEY, CDR2 SMNVEV (reference sequence). The CDR3, as DNA: TGTGCCAGCAGTTCCCAGCCCGCTGGGACAGGGAAAACTCAGCCCCAGCATTTT. This gives the protein CASSSQPAGTGKTQPQHF.

V is TRBV14 and J is TRBJ1-3, with TRBD1 matching 7 bases. Germline CDR1 reads SGHDN; CDR2 reads FVKESK. V trimming: 3 bases; J trimming: 4 bases; junction bases outside the gene matches: 9. The CDR3 totals 16 residues. CDR3 loop: CASSHRAGGRGNTIYF. The CDR3 DNA reads TGTGCCAGCAGCCATCGTGCAGGGGGTAGGGGAAACACCATATATTTT.

This clone was observed a single time. The rearrangement joins TRBV30 to TRBJ2-2; a possible D gene is TRBD2 (5 bases). CDR3 size: 12 residues. Per the germline V gene, CDR1 is GTSNPN and CDR2 is SVGIG (reference sequence). The ends were cut back, 5 bases at V and 7 bases at J, with 11 bases in the middle. The CDR3 coding sequence is TGTGCCTGGGGGGTCGGGGACGGGGAGCTGTTTTTT. Translating it yields CAWGVGDGELFF.

This clone appeared a single time. The chain recombines TRBV27 with TRBJ1-1, with 7 bases that match TRBD1. V was clipped by 7 bases and J by 6 bases; unmatched bases: 5. Germline V gene sequence: CDR1 MNHEY, CDR2 SMNVEV (reference sequence). This CDR3 contains 12 residues. The CDR3 spells CASMTGRAEAFF. Written as DNA, the CDR3 is TGTGCCAGCATGACAGGGAGGGCTGAAGCTTTCTTT.

The CDR3 loop reads CASSFPQGFNSPLHF. CDR3 sequence (DNA): TGTGCCAGCAGTTTCCCACAAGGATTCAATTCACCCCTCCACTTT. V usage is TRBV28 and J usage is TRBJ1-6; D is unclear. Per germline, CDR1 MDHEN and CDR2 SYDVKM. Trimming pared 3 bases from V and 7 bases from J, leaving 13 bases between. The CDR3 length is 15 residues. The variable domain in full, completed from reference TRBV28 and TRBJ1-6, reads DVKVTQSSRYLVKRTGEKVFLECVQDMDHENMFWYRQDPGLGLRLIYFSYDVKMKEKGDIPEGYSVSREKKERFSLILESASTNQTSMYLCASSFPQGFNSPLHFGNGTRLTVT.

The chain combines TRBV6-5 with TRBJ2-1, with D perhaps TRBD1 (5 bases). The CDR3 totals 14 residues. The germline V and J ends were trimmed by 8 bases and 9 bases, with 20 bases remaining between them. The germline V gene has CDR1 MNHEY and CDR2 SVGAGI. The CDR3: CASQQELGISEQFF. The CDR3 region has the DNA TGTGCCAGCCAACAGGAGTTGGGCATAAGTGAGCAGTTCTTC.

The CDR3 DNA follows: TGTGCCAGCAGCTTGGAGGCGGTCCTACAAGAGACCCAGTACTTC. Translated, it gives CASSLEAVLQETQYF. V usage is TRBV5-5 and J usage is TRBJ2-5; no clear D gene. Trimming cost V 0 bases and J 2 bases, with 11 bases left between them. The germline V gene encodes CDR1 SGHKS and CDR2 YYEKEE (reference sequence). The CDR3 spans 15 residues.

The J gene is TRBJ2-1, the V gene TRBV7-2, with D possibly matching TRBD1 (5 bases). The germline V and J ends were trimmed by 5 bases and 12 bases, with 17 bases remaining between them. The germline V gene encodes CDR1 SGHTA and CDR2 FQGNSA. This CDR3 comprises 13 residues. The CDR3 DNA is TGTGCCAGCAGCCCCCTTGGTTCTCAGGGGCAGTTCTTC. Protein product: CASSPLGSQGQFF.

The chain uses TRBV6-1 and TRBJ1-1, with 7 positions matching TRBD1. The V gene end was trimmed by 0 bases and the J gene end by 0 bases; junction bases not matched to a gene: 7. Germline lookup yields CDR1 MNHNS and CDR2 SASEGT. This CDR3 comprises 17 residues. CDR3 region: CASSEAWGTVMNTEAFF. CDR3 in DNA: TGTGCCAGCAGTGAAGCCTGGGGGACAGTCATGAACACTGAAGCTTTCTTT.

The V gene is TRBV5-4, the J gene TRBJ1-2; TRBD1 is a possible D gene (6 bases). From germline, CDR1 is SGHNT and CDR2 YYREEE (reference sequence). The length of the CDR3 is 13 residues. V was clipped by 2 bases and J by 4 bases, with 9 bases between them. Written as DNA, the CDR3 is TGTGCCAGCAGCTTACAGGGAGCCTATGGCTACACCTTC. Translation gives CASSLQGAYGYTF. Full variable domain (remainder filled in from reference TRBV5-4 and TRBJ1-2): ETGVTQSPTHLIKTRGQQVTLRCSSQSGHNTVSWYQQALGQGPQFIFQYYREEENGRGNFPPRFSGLQFPNYSSELNVNALELDDSALYLCASSLQGAYGYTFGSGTRLTVV.

The V and J genes are TRBV19 and TRBJ1-1, with unresolved D. Looked up from germline, CDR1 is LNHDA and CDR2 is SQIVND (reference sequence). Trimming cost V 6 bases and J 0 bases, with 8 bases left between them. The CDR3 sequence is 13 residues long. The CDR3 reads CASSVSLNTEAFF. The CDR3, as DNA: TGTGCCAGTAGCGTCAGCCTGAACACTGAAGCTTTCTTT.

The CDR3 DNA is TGTGCCACCAGCAGAGATTTGGACGCGTATGGCTACACCTTC. Encoded protein: CATSRDLDAYGYTF. The chain links TRBV15 to TRBJ1-2, with unresolved D. The CDR3 has 14 residues. V was cut by 0 bases and J by 5 bases, with 10 bases left in between. Germline CDR1 reads LNHNV; CDR2 reads YYDKDF (reference sequence).

V usage is TRBV7-8 and J usage is TRBJ2-3; D remains ambiguous. The CDR3 is 15 amino acids. V was trimmed by 1 base and J by 4 bases, leaving 12 bases between them. Per the germline V gene, CDR1 is SGHVS and CDR2 is FQNEAQ. The CDR3: CASSLVWTRADTQYF. The CDR3 DNA reads TGTGCCAGCAGCTTAGTATGGACCCGGGCAGATACGCAGTATTTT.